This paragraph reports one TCR beta chain. Its antigen is undetermined. The sample belongs to a study of cytomegalovirus exposure and HLA in healthy donors. The study, taken as a whole, reports: TCR beta V segments were, for the most part, productive about 87% or about 30% of the time in an earlier analysis.

PCR involved 60 Vbeta and 13 Jbeta primers. Per the original data handling: In a later analysis, the count reached 74 million or so unique TCR beta chains, with roughly 11 million shared. Clones were read by immunoSEQ multiplex PCR, and TCRdb kept only the in-frame ones, dropping some. V and J calls and clone size are those listed in that table; D and trimming were worked out from the DNA. The sample yields about 130,000 clones, about four fifths seen once. The trim removed 5 bases at V and 5 bases at J, leaving 12 bases unmatched. The CDR3 consists of 16 residues. Germline assignment: CDR1 SGHTA and CDR2 FQGNSA.

The source of this sequence is a male donor in good health and CMV-seronegative. The chain couples TRBV7-2 to TRBJ1-2; 9 bases are shared with TRBD1. The specimen sequenced was PBMCs. In DNA, the CDR3 is TGTGCCAGCAGCACACAGGACAGGGGTGGATGGTATGGCTACACCTTC. It specifies CASSTQDRGGWYGYTF.